Described below is a single TCR beta chain sequence and its context. This record comes from a study of response to subunit inactivated influenza vaccine. One entry per CDR3 protein results from TCRdb running MiXCR on the RT-PCR reads. This sample yields around 490,000 distinct CDR3 sequences, of which 6% to 9% are seen a single time; 10% to 15% belongs to the top ten. This specimen was PBMCs from blood, taken roughly 24 months after vaccination. The clonotype originates from a man aged 45-69 years who received an inactivated influenza vaccine.

CDR3 loop: CASSLAVDSSYNEQFF. CDR3 nucleotides: TGTGCCAGCAGCTTAGCGGTAGATAGCTCCTACAATGAGCAGTTCTTC. This chain uses TRBV7-6 with TRBJ2-1, with no clear D. V was shortened by 0 bases and J by 0 bases, with 9 bases between the two germline ends. Germline values: CDR1 SGHVS, CDR2 FNYEAQ. The length of the CDR3 is 16 residues.